The 19 T cell receptor beta chains below come from one sample, sequenced in a study of blood T cell repertoires in COVID-19. Sequenced by immunoSEQ multiplex PCR; TCRdb stores in-frame clones only, minus some. The sample has 300,000 to 350,000 clones, about nine tenths seen once. The specimen was peripheral blood. These receptors originate from an older woman with COVID-19, enrolled during active disease.

This chain joins TRBV5-1 and TRBJ2-4, with 9 bases identical to TRBD1. V was pared by 0 bases and J by 4 bases, with 2 bases of the junction left unmatched. This CDR3 has 15 residues. CDR1 SGHRS and CDR2 YFSETQ come from the germline V gene. The CDR3 region has the DNA TGCGCCAGCAGCTTGGACGGACAGGGGAAAAACATTCAGTACTTC. Translation gives CASSLDGQGKNIQYF.

The chain employs TRBV5-5 and TRBJ1-6; D call uncertain. Trimming removed 0 bases from V and 8 bases from J, with 6 bases in between. The CDR3 loop spans 13 amino acids. Germline V lookup: CDR1 SGHKS, CDR2 YYEKEE (reference sequence). The CDR3 protein is CASSLERDSPLHF. The CDR3 coding sequence is TGTGCCAGCAGCTTGGAGCGCGATTCACCCCTCCACTTT.

This clone was seen just once. J is TRBJ1-2 and V is TRBV3-1 (or the pseudogene TRBV3-2), with a possible D match to TRBD1 (6 bases). Germline CDR1 LGHDT, CDR2 YNNKEL (reference sequence). The CDR3 runs 15 residues. V was cut by 3 bases and J by 4 bases, with 15 bases left in between. The CDR3: CASSQGAFEGYGYTF. As DNA, the CDR3 is TGTGCCAGCAGCCAGGGGGCCTTTGAGGGCTATGGCTACACCTTC.

V is TRBV2 and J is TRBJ2-3, with 9 bases aligning to TRBD2. Germline V lookup: CDR1 SNHLY, CDR2 FYNNEI. This CDR3 region has 15 residues. Germline trimming cut 7 bases from V and 1 base from J; bases unmatched to any gene: 6. In DNA form, the CDR3 reads TGTGCCAGCACTCCAGCGGGGGGCCGCACAGATACGCAGTATTTT. This gives the protein CASTPAGGRTDTQYF.

About this clone: In the same sample, other DNA sequences code for this CDR3. The gene calls are TRBV5-1 and TRBJ1-2, with D possibly being TRBD1 (5 bases). Germline CDR1 reads SGHRS; CDR2 reads YFSETQ. CDR3 length equals 14 residues. The V gene lost 4 bases and the J gene lost 2 bases, with 12 bases spanning the gap. The CDR3 DNA reads TGCGCCAGCAGCCCCACCCCAGGGAACTATGGCTACACCTTC. Its translation: CASSPTPGNYGYTF. The complete variable domain, with remaining parts taken from reference TRBV5-1 and TRBJ1-2, reads KAGVTQTPRYLIKTRGQQVTLSCSPISGHRSVSWYQQTPGQGLQFLFEYFSETQRNKGNFPGRFSGRQFSNSRSEMNVSTLELGDSALYLCASSPTPGNYGYTFGSGTRLTVV.

The chain links TRBV9 to TRBJ1-2; 9 positions agree with TRBD1. The CDR3 extends over 14 amino acids. Trimming cost V 4 bases and J 3 bases; bases outside gene matches: 4. In germline, CDR1 is SGDLS, CDR2 YYNGEE. This CDR3 is CASSPWTGDYGYTF. As DNA, the CDR3 is TGTGCCAGCAGCCCGTGGACAGGGGACTATGGCTACACCTTC. The whole variable domain, filled in from reference TRBV9 and TRBJ1-2, reads DSGVTQTPKHLITATGQRVTLRCSPRSGDLSVYWYQQSLDQGLQFLIQYYNGEERAKGNILERFSAQQFPDLHSELNLSSLELGDSALYFCASSPWTGDYGYTFGSGTRLTVV.

The CDR3 bases are TGTGCCAGCAGCCAAGTGTGGGGGCAGAGCAATCAGCCCCAGCATTTT. It codes for CASSQVWGQSNQPQHF. The genes are TRBV4-2 and TRBJ1-5; tentative D call: TRBD1 (6 bases). The CDR3 is made up of 16 amino acids. V was clipped by 1 base and J by 1 base, with 11 bases between them. Germline CDR1 LGHNA, CDR2 YNFKEQ.

V is TRBV19 and J is TRBJ2-5; 8 bases match TRBD1. CDR1 LNHDA and CDR2 SQIVND come from the germline V gene (reference sequence). The length of the CDR3 is 14 residues. The V segment lost 4 bases and the J segment 2 bases; nucleotides outside the gene matches: 3. CDR3 sequence: CASSTQGAQETQYF. The DNA for the CDR3 is TGTGCCAGTAGTACGCAGGGGGCTCAAGAGACCCAGTACTTC.

This chain connects TRBV2 to TRBJ1-3; 7 bases are a match to TRBD1. Germline CDR1 and CDR2: SNHLY and FYNNEI. This CDR3 contains 14 residues. Trimming cost V 7 bases and J 0 bases; bases outside gene matches: 3. Here the CDR3 reads CASTGTDSGNTIYF. Here the CDR3 DNA reads TGTGCCAGCACCGGGACAGACTCTGGAAACACCATATATTTT.

The CDR3 region is CASRGDRNTEAFF. The CDR3 DNA sequence: TGTGCCAGCAGGGGGGACAGGAACACTGAAGCTTTCTTT. This chain connects TRBV2 to TRBJ1-1; TRBD1 aligns across 7 bases. The CDR3 spans 13 residues. The trim removed 6 bases at V and 1 base at J, leaving 2 bases unmatched. The V gene's germline CDR1 is SNHLY and CDR2 FYNNEI.

The chain is built from TRBV3-1 (or the pseudogene TRBV3-2) and TRBJ2-7; D call uncertain. CDR1 and CDR2 (germline): LGHDT, YNNKEL (reference sequence). Deletions cut 0 bases from V and 1 base from J, with 7 bases between. The CDR3 is made up of 14 amino acids. The CDR3, as DNA: TGTGCCAGCAGCCAAGAGTCCAATTCCTACGAGCAGTACTTC. It yields the protein CASSQESNSYEQYF.

CDR3 sequence reads: CASSPPSYGGNTGELFF. CDR3 DNA sequence: TGTGCCAGCAGCCCTCCCTCGTACGGGGGGAACACCGGGGAGCTGTTTTTT. The chain is built from TRBV7-9 and TRBJ2-2, with D possibly TRBD2 on 6 matching bases. This CDR3 is built from 17 residues. Germline V gene data show CDR1 as SEHNR and CDR2 as FQNEAQ (reference sequence). The V gene lost 5 bases and the J gene lost 1 base, with 17 bases spanning the gap.

On this clone: The same CDR3 also results from other DNA sequences found in this sample. The CDR3 DNA reads TGTGCCAGCAGTTACTCGAGCAGGGGTAGCTACGAGCAGTACTTC. Its translation is CASSYSSRGSYEQYF. The V and J genes are TRBV6-5 and TRBJ2-7; TRBD1 might be the D (6 bases). V was cut by 0 bases and J by 3 bases, with 12 bases left in between. The germline V gene encodes CDR1 MNHEY and CDR2 SVGAGI. The CDR3 totals 15 residues.

The rearrangement links TRBV3-1 (or the pseudogene TRBV3-2) to TRBJ1-3; D remains unclear. Looked up from germline, CDR1 is LGHDT and CDR2 is YNNKEL (reference sequence). This CDR3 contains 15 residues. The V gene lost 4 bases and the J gene lost 1 base, with 11 bases spanning the gap. CDR3: CASSLSGGSGNTIYF. The CDR3, as DNA: TGTGCCAGCAGCCTCTCGGGAGGGTCTGGAAACACCATATATTTT.

This clone was recorded at least ten times. The chain recombines TRBV28 with TRBJ1-1, with 8 bases fitting TRBD1. The V segment lost 8 bases and the J segment 12 bases; nucleotides outside the gene matches: 8. Germline V gives CDR1 MDHEN, CDR2 SYDVKM. The CDR3 is made up of 11 amino acids. The DNA of the CDR3 is TGTGCCAGCCCCTCCAGGGGGCAAACTTTCTTT. This encodes CASPSRGQTFF.

Written as DNA, the CDR3 is TGTGCCAGCAGTGAAGCTATGTGGGGCGGCTACGAGCAGTACTTC. It codes for CASSEAMWGGYEQYF. The rearrangement links TRBV6-1 to TRBJ2-7; perhaps TRBD1 as D (5 bases). The germline V and J ends were trimmed by 0 bases and 3 bases, with 12 bases remaining between them. Germline-derived CDR1 and CDR2 are MNHNS and SASEGT. The CDR3 consists of 15 residues.

The V call is TRBV10-1, the J call TRBJ1-2, with unresolved D. Germline-derived CDR1 and CDR2 are WNHNN and SYGVQD (reference sequence). There are 18 residues in the CDR3. The V end was cut by 0 bases, the J end by 0 bases, with 17 bases between. The CDR3 is CASSESGSGFHSNYGYTF. In nucleotides, the CDR3 is TGCGCCAGCAGTGAGTCAGGGTCGGGGTTCCATTCTAACTATGGCTACACCTTC.

About this clone: Relative to the germline gene, one junction end is altered; a read error may explain this. V gene TRBV12-3 or TRBV12-4 combines with J gene TRBJ2-7; 10 bases are a match to TRBD1. CDR3 length: 13 residues. CDR3 sequence: CASSQVPGQGRHF. CDR3 nucleotides: TGTGCCAGCAGTCAAGTCCCGGGACAGGGGCGGCACTTC.

This clone appeared a single time. This sequence joins TRBV11-2 and TRBJ2-1; 8 bases fit TRBD1. Trimming removed 4 bases from V and 0 bases from J; junction bases left unmatched: 11. The germline CDR1 and CDR2 sequences are SGHAT and FQNNGV. The CDR3 contains 18 residues. The CDR3 sequence: CASSSDTHRGSSYNEQFF. CDR3 coding DNA: TGTGCCAGCAGCTCAGATACTCACAGGGGGAGCTCCTACAATGAGCAGTTCTTC.